This T cell receptor beta chain was obtained from a study of T cell responses to AZD1222 COVID-19 vaccine (dated by TCRdb to the early 2020s). Describing the broader study: A total of 230 to 250 trial participants underwent TCR sequencing, of whom roughly 210 had received two doses of AZD1222 and around 25 had received two doses of the MenACWY control vaccine. Trial participants were enrolled by age into 18-55, 56-69 and 70-plus year subgroups, with 148, 28 and 57 TCR-sequenced participants respectively.

What the study reported, not specific to this receptor: In the small 56-69-year group, the increase in depth fell short of significance, most likely because of low power. Conclusions about previously exposed vaccinees were limited because only a handful of AZD1222 recipients were SARS-CoV-2 seropositive at baseline. No day 14 peak-response samples were available, so repertoires were characterized only after the peak T cell response. Participants were mostly white British and included more females than males, and it was suggested by the authors that clonal diversity may have been underestimated. After two AZD1222 doses, both the breadth and the depth of spike-specific TCRs were significantly higher than at day 0 and than in MenACWY recipients. The whole spike protein was spanned by vaccine-associated CD4 TCRs, and dominant responses were seen in regions 160-218 and 743-854. Reportedly, almost half of the unique spike-specific TCRs recognized epitopes lying outside the regions that are mutated in the B.1.351 and B.1.1.7 variants.

For this clone: Its antigen has not been determined. Per-nucleotide qualities are absent, and no much larger clonotype sits a single base away.

The CDR3 regions of human TCRbeta chains were analyzed by immunosequencing. In the authors' own workflow: Repertoire TCRs were matched against a reference library of SARS-CoV-2-specific TCRs generated with the MIRA antigen-specificity platform. Breadth meant the fraction of unique TCRs that were SARS-CoV-2-associated, whereas depth meant the fraction of total T cells that were SARS-CoV-2-associated. Using the MIRA data, every spike-specific TCR was mapped to the spike region that the TCR reacted to and assigned to either a CD4 or a CD8 class. Log10-transformed breadth and depth values were compared by one-way ANOVA with Sidak's multiple comparisons tests. The immuneACCESS repertoire file appears here via TCRdb, limited to in-frame rearrangements. These files lack a portion of the clones; in checked studies, under half of the deficit traces to unresolved V genes, and the cause of the others is not known. That table gives V, J and clone size, and the DNA gave D and trimming. The sample table lists 120,000 to 150,000 clones, around 90% of them with a count of one. The top ten clonotypes cover 2.5% to 3% of the sample.

Per the publication, the time point label means: baseline before first vaccination. Interpreted using the paper, the treatment or condition label stands for: meningococcal conjugate vaccine given as trial control. Vaccinee samples were obtained from the UK trials COV001 and COV002, which included a single-blind randomized controlled phase 2/3 trial of AZD1222 (ChAdOx1 nCoV-19) in healthy adults. Trial participant PBMC samples were collected at day 0 and day 28 after the second dose for TCRbeta chain sequencing. V is pruned by 7 bases and J by 1 base, leaving 8 bases of the junction without a gene match. The CDR3, cysteine through phenylalanine, is 15 amino acids long. The DNA shown is the 45-base CDR3, in frame from base 1. The germline V gene encodes CDR1 SGHTA and CDR2 FQGTGA.

This TCR was recovered from an adult in good health. The sequencing used peripheral blood, collected on day 0 of MenACWY control vaccination. The receptor chain draws on TRBV7-3 and TRBJ2-3, with TRBD2 identical over 7 junction bases. The CDR3 protein: CASTRSAGGTDTQYF. The sequenced DNA: TGTGCCAGCACCCGATCGGCGGGGGGCACAGATACGCAGTATTTT.